Here is one TCR beta chain with its context. Antigen: not known. These data originate in a study of identical twins. Notes on the study in general: Invariant populations such as MAIT and iNKT cells could partly muddle zero-insertion analyses. Within cord blood, abundant beta clonotypes carried fewer insertions, but memory repertoires showed no such trend.

V lost 0 bases to trimming and J lost 4 bases, with 7 bases between them. The germline V gene encodes CDR1 DFQATT and CDR2 SNEGSKA (reference sequence). This CDR3 region has 12 residues. TCRdb re-analysed the 5' RACE reads in MiXCR, keeping a single row per CDR3 protein. The sample lists more than 1.5 million distinct CDR3 sequences, more than 30% seen once, with less than 0.35% in the top ten. The sequencing sample was made of cord blood. This receptor was taken from a newborn girl in good health. V gene TRBV20-1 combines with J gene TRBJ2-7; D is unresolved. For the CDR3, the DNA is TGCAGTGCTAGAGATCCCCGTTACGAGCAGTACTTC. Protein sequence: CSARDPRYEQYF.